In this sample, the clone carrying this T cell receptor (beta chain) turned up many times. The antigen is undetermined. The data stem from a study of T cell repertoires in cytomegalovirus infection. Study background: Through public TCR beta signatures, both CMV infection and matching HLA type were indicated.

The study's findings and limits: Cumulative public TCR beta family frequency identified CMV carriers with the relevant HLA. It was HLA-C-restricted CMV-specific TCR beta clonotypes that dominated the response ex vivo.

Trimming removed 1 base at V and 3 bases at J, with 22 bases between. In germline, CDR1 is LGHNA, CDR2 YNFKEQ. CDR3 length equals 18 residues. MiXCR, applied by TCRdb to the reads, yields one record per CDR3 protein. The sample holds 250,000 or so distinct CDR3 sequences, about a sixth seen once. V gene TRBV4-2 combines with J gene TRBJ2-7; D may match TRBD1 or TRBD2 (6 bases each). The sample comprised CD8+ T cells from PBMCs. The sequence was collected from a human donor in good health (CMV status not recorded). Some clones in this sample may be carry-over from other donors' samples. This chain's CDR3 is CASSQAFRTGRINYEQYF. CDR3 nucleotide sequence: TGTGCCAGCAGCCAAGCTTTTAGAACAGGGAGGATAAACTACGAGCAGTACTTC.